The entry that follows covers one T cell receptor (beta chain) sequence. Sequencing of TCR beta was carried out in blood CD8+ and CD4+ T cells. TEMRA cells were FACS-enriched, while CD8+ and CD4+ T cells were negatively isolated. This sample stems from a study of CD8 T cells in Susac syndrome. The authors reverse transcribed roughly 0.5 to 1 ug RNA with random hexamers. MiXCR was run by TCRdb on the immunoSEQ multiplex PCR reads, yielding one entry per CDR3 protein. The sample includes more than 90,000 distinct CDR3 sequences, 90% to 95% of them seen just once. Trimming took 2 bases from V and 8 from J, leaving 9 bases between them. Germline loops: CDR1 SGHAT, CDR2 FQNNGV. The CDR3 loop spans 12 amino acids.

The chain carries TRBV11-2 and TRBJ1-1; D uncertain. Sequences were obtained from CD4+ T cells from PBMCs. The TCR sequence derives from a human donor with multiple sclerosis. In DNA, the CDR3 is TGTGCCAGCAGCTTAAGGACGGCCGAAGCTTTCTTT. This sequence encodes CASSLRTAEAFF.